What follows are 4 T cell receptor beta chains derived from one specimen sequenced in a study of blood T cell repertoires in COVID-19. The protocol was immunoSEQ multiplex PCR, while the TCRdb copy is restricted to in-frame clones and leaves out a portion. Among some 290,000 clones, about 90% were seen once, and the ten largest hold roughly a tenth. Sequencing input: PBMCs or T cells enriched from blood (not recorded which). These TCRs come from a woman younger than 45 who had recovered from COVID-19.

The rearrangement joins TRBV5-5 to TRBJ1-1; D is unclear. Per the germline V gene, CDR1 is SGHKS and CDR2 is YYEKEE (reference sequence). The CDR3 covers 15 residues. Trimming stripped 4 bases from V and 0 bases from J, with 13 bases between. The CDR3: CASSARVTVNTEAFF. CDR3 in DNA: TGTGCCAGCAGCGCACGTGTTACAGTGAACACTGAAGCTTTCTTT.

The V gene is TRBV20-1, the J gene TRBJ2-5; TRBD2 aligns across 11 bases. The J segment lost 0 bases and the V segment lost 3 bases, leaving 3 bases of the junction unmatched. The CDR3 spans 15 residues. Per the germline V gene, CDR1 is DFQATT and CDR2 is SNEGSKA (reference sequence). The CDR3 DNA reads TGCAGTGCTAGTTGGGGACTAGCGGACCAAGAGACCCAGTACTTC. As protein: CSASWGLADQETQYF.

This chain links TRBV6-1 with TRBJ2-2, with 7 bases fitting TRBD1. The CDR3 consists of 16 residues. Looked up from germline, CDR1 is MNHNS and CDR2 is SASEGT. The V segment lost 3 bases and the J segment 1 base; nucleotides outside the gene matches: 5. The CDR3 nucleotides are TGTGCCAGCAGTGACCAGGACAGGCGGAACACCGGGGAGCTGTTTTTT. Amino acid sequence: CASSDQDRRNTGELFF.

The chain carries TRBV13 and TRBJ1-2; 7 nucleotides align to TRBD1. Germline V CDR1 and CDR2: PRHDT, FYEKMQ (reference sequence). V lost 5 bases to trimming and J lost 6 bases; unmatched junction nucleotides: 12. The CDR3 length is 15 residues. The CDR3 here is CASSADRVGFHGYTF. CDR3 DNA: TGTGCCAGCAGCGCCGACAGGGTGGGGTTTCATGGCTACACCTTC.